The clone carrying this T cell receptor (beta chain) occurred many times. The library was built from about 400 ng RNA with molecular barcoded adaptors for alpha/delta and beta/gamma chains. TCRdb reprocessed the reads via MiXCR and lists one record per CDR3 protein. The repertoire holds around 35,000 distinct CDR3 sequences, with roughly 15% as singletons. This entry belongs to a study of read filtering for tumor transcriptome and immune sequencing. V shed 6 bases and J shed 4 bases, with 15 bases lying between them. This CDR3 region has 14 residues. This receptor was identified in a donor aged 40 or over with multiple myeloma. This rearrangement joins TRBV12-3 or TRBV12-4 to TRBJ2-5, with D possibly TRBD2 on 6 matching bases. The sequenced sample consisted of a population of CD138-negative cells sorted from bone marrow. The CDR3 sequence is CASSRAGGAETQYF. CDR3 nucleotides: TGTGCCAGCAGCCGCGCCGGGGGTGCAGAGACCCAGTACTTC.